This T cell receptor beta chain came from a study of CXCR3-negative and CXCR3-positive naive CD8 T cells. The study, taken as a whole, reports: CXCR3-positive naive cells carried more hydrophobic TRB CDR3s than CXCR3-negative naive cells did.

In regard to this clonotype: Its antigen is unidentified.

Germline V gene sequence: CDR1 MNHNY, CDR2 SVGAGI (reference sequence). The CDR3 is 11 amino acids. Libraries of TRB cDNA were made by 5' RACE and carried UMIs. Using the 5' RACE reads, TCRdb records one entry per CDR3 protein without DNA. This repertoire comprises under 150,000 distinct CDR3 sequences; its ten largest clones make up over 0.35%. This chain connects TRBV6-6 to TRBJ2-7; TCRdb proposes TRBD2, but this gene call is untestable without DNA. The clonotype originates from a human donor in good health. Some clones in this sample may be carry-over from other donors' samples. The sample comprised naive CXCR3+ CD8+ T cells from blood. Described subset: CD45RO-CCR7+CD27+CD95- naive CD8+ T cells expressing CXCR3 (TNR3+). The CDR3 here is CASTLLGEQYF.